Below, 22 T cell receptor beta chains from the same sample are listed, as sequenced in a study of blood T cell repertoires in COVID-19 (dated by TCRdb to the early 2020s). Library creation used the immunoSEQ multiplex PCR assay. TCRdb retrieved this table from immuneACCESS and kept in-frame rearrangements only. Not all clones are present; in checked studies, unresolved V genes account for under half, and no reason is known for the remainder. The table for this sample lists roughly 300,000 clones; approximately 91% of them were counted only once. About 2.3% of the sample is held by the ten biggest clonotypes. The sample taken for sequencing was PBMCs or T cells enriched from blood (not recorded which). These TCRs come from a woman aged 40 to 49 with acute COVID-19.

The chain couples TRBV18 to TRBJ2-7; 8 bases line up with TRBD2. The V and J ends lost 3 bases and 1 base, in that order; junction bases with no gene match: 8. There are 16 residues in the CDR3. In germline, CDR1 is KGHSH, CDR2 LQKENI. In nucleotides, the CDR3 is TGTGCCAGCTCACCCCGGGGGGGGCAGGTGTCCTACGAGCAGTACTTC. This translates into CASSPRGGQVSYEQYF.

The rearrangement joins TRBV18 to TRBJ2-3; D is possibly TRBD1 (5 bases). V was shortened by 3 bases and J by 7 bases, with 35 bases between the two germline ends. Looked up from germline, CDR1 is KGHSH and CDR2 is LQKENI. This CDR3 has 21 amino acids. The CDR3 region is CASSPKLTDSSSPEALHTQYF. The CDR3 nucleotides are TGTGCCAGCTCACCTAAGCTGACAGATTCTTCTTCCCCCGAGGCATTACATACGCAGTATTTT.

This chain joins TRBV5-1 and TRBJ2-1, with TRBD2 identical over 9 bases. V lost 0 bases and J lost 7; bases outside the gene matches: 5. Per the germline V gene, CDR1 is SGHRS and CDR2 is YFSETQ. The CDR3 has 15 amino acids. CDR3 sequence: CASSLGLAGNNEQFF. The CDR3, as DNA: TGCGCCAGCAGCTTGGGGCTAGCGGGGAATAATGAGCAGTTCTTC.

The genes are TRBV18 and TRBJ2-2; tentatively, D is TRBD1 (5 bases). Trimming took off 0 bases at V and 6 bases at J, with 14 bases between the two ends. The CDR3 length is 16 residues. CDR1 and CDR2 (germline): KGHSH, LQKENI. The DNA of the CDR3 is TGTGCCAGCTCACCACCGGCAGGGTTCGGCTCCGGGGAGCTGTTTTTT. Translation gives CASSPPAGFGSGELFF.

This chain joins TRBV19 and TRBJ2-2; 10 positions agree with TRBD2. CDR3 length: 15 amino acids. Germline CDR1 LNHDA, CDR2 SQIVND (reference sequence). Trimming cost V 9 bases and J 4 bases; bases outside gene matches: 8. CDR3 sequence (DNA): TGTGCCAGCCGAAGCGGGAGGGAAAGCACCGGGGAGCTGTTTTTT. This sequence encodes CASRSGRESTGELFF.

The chain couples TRBV2 to TRBJ1-3, with D maybe TRBD1 (6 bases). The germline CDR1 and CDR2 sequences are SNHLY and FYNNEI. Trimming stripped 7 bases from V and 4 bases from J, with 14 bases between. This CDR3 is built from 14 residues. The CDR3 DNA is TGTGCCAGCACGTTGGACAGCAAAGGAAACACCATATATTTT. Translating it yields CASTLDSKGNTIYF. The complete variable domain, with remaining parts taken from reference TRBV2 and TRBJ1-3, reads EPEVTQTPSHQVTQMGQEVILRCVPISNHLYFYWYRQILGQKVEFLVSFYNNEISEKSEIFDDQFSVERPDGSNFTLKIRSTKLEDSAMYFCASTLDSKGNTIYFGEGSWLTVV.

The chain employs TRBV7-2 and TRBJ2-1; a weak D match, TRBD2 (7 bases). The CDR3 sequence is 15 residues long. Germline V gene data show CDR1 as SGHTA and CDR2 as FQGNSA. Trimming left V 7 bases short and J 4 bases short, with 17 bases between. The chain's CDR3 is CASIQRGGRYNEQFF. The CDR3 coding sequence is TGTGCCAGCATTCAAAGGGGGGGAAGATACAATGAGCAGTTCTTC. Supplemented by reference TRBV7-2 and TRBJ2-1, the full variable domain reads GAGVSQSPSNKVTEKGKDVELRCDPISGHTALYWYRQSLGQGLEFLIYFQGNSAPDKSGLPSDRFSAERTGGSVSTLTIQRTQQEDSAVYLCASIQRGGRYNEQFFGPGTRLTVL.

The chain combines TRBV30 with TRBJ1-3; no firm D call. The CDR3 is made up of 18 amino acids. Germline CDR1 is GTSNPN and CDR2 is SVGIG (reference sequence). V shed 5 bases and J shed 2 bases, with 25 bases lying between them. DNA of the CDR3: TGTGCCTGGGTCCGGATGGGCTCCCAGTTCTGTCCTGGAAACACCATATATTTT. Its translation is CAWVRMGSQFCPGNTIYF.

This chain connects TRBV5-8 to TRBJ2-1; 7 nucleotides agree with TRBD2. The CDR3 is 16 residues long. Germline V lookup: CDR1 SGHTS, CDR2 YDEGEE. V was pared by 4 bases and J by 0 bases, with 7 bases of the junction left unmatched. The CDR3 sequence is CASSRREGSSYNEQFF. The DNA for the CDR3 is TGTGCCAGCAGCAGAAGGGAGGGGAGCTCCTACAATGAGCAGTTCTTC.

In this sample, this clone turned up once. The genes are TRBV4-2 and TRBJ2-1; TRBD1 aligns across 7 bases. Germline V CDR1 and CDR2: LGHNA, YNFKEQ. The junction had 9 bases not matched to a gene; V was cut back by 4 bases and J by 6 bases. The CDR3 has 15 residues. CDR3 DNA sequence: TGTGCCAGCAGCCCTCGAGCAGGGGGTTCCAATGAGCAGTTCTTC. Residues: CASSPRAGGSNEQFF.

V and J are TRBV18 and TRBJ2-5, with 13 bases identical to TRBD2. V dropped 3 bases and J dropped 1; count of bases not matched to a gene: 5. Looked up from germline, CDR1 is KGHSH and CDR2 is LQKENI. This CDR3 contains 17 residues. CDR3 loop: CASSPGLAGETQETQYF. The CDR3 DNA reads TGTGCCAGCTCACCTGGACTAGCGGGGGAAACCCAAGAGACCCAGTACTTC.

V gene TRBV6-5 combines with J gene TRBJ1-4; the D is unclear. The V gene lost 2 bases and the J gene lost 8 bases, with 15 bases spanning the gap. Germline V gene lookup returns CDR1 MNHEY and CDR2 SVGAGI. The CDR3 sequence is 15 residues long. CDR3 in amino acids: CASSYRTPPREKLFF. In DNA form, the CDR3 reads TGTGCCAGCAGTTACCGGACTCCGCCCCGGGAAAAACTGTTTTTT.

The chain carries TRBV14 and TRBJ2-1; D not certain. Between the trimmed V and J ends, which lost 2 bases and 6 bases, there was a span of 11 bases. Looked up from germline, CDR1 is SGHDN and CDR2 is FVKESK. The CDR3 totals 14 residues. DNA for the CDR3: TGTGCCAGCAGCCAAAATTCGGCTAGCAATGAGCAGTTCTTC. It specifies CASSQNSASNEQFF.

This rearrangement joins TRBV9 to TRBJ1-1; 8 bases map to TRBD1. From germline, CDR1 is SGDLS and CDR2 YYNGEE. This CDR3 has 13 residues. The ends lost 4 bases at V and 4 bases at J; junction bases unmatched: 3. As DNA, the CDR3 is TGTGCCAGCAGCATCACAGGGGGCACTGAAGCTTTCTTT. Its protein is CASSITGGTEAFF.

This clone has more than one count but fewer than ten. J is TRBJ2-7 and V is TRBV5-1, with 8 bases fitting TRBD2. Germline CDR1 SGHRS, CDR2 YFSETQ. The CDR3 spans 14 residues. Trimming took 5 bases from V and 4 from J; bases not matched to a gene: 8. CDR3 residues: CASRSGLAWYEQYF. The CDR3 DNA reads TGCGCCAGCAGGAGCGGACTAGCTTGGTACGAGCAGTACTTC. Combining the CDR3 with reference TRBV5-1 and TRBJ2-7 gives the whole variable domain KAGVTQTPRYLIKTRGQQVTLSCSPISGHRSVSWYQQTPGQGLQFLFEYFSETQRNKGNFPGRFSGRQFSNSRSEMNVSTLELGDSALYLCASRSGLAWYEQYFGPGTRLTVT.

CDR3 residues: CASSKFPRLASSTDTQYF. As DNA, the CDR3 is TGTGCCAGCAGCAAATTCCCCAGACTAGCCAGTAGCACAGATACGCAGTATTTT. The genes are TRBV21-1 and TRBJ2-3; TRBD2 is the table's D call, not checked against the DNA. TRBV21-1 counts as a pseudogene. The CDR3 runs 18 residues.

The rearrangement joins TRBV18 to TRBJ1-1; D unclear. There are 15 residues in the CDR3. V was clipped by 6 bases and J by 3 bases, with 17 bases between them. The germline gives CDR1 KGHSH, CDR2 LQKENI. CDR3 residues: CASSPPDGGYTEAFF. The CDR3 DNA reads TGTGCCAGCTCGCCGCCCGACGGAGGGTACACTGAAGCTTTCTTT. Complete variable domain (other parts from reference TRBV18 and TRBJ1-1): NAGVMQNPRHLVRRRGQEARLRCSPMKGHSHVYWYRQLPEEGLKFMVYLQKENIIDESGMPKERFSAEFPKEGPSILRIQQVVRGDSAAYFCASSPPDGGYTEAFFGQGTRLTVV.

The V gene is TRBV6-1, the J gene TRBJ2-7; 9 positions match TRBD1. Germline loops: CDR1 MNHNS, CDR2 SASEGT. V dropped 3 bases and J dropped 5; count of bases not matched to a gene: 8. This CDR3 has 15 amino acids. The DNA of the CDR3 is TGTGCCAGCAGTGATACACAGGGGGCGGGGGACGAGCAGTACTTC. Translated: CASSDTQGAGDEQYF.

The rearrangement joins TRBV19 to TRBJ2-1, with TRBD1 matching over 7 bases. Germline V CDR1 and CDR2: LNHDA, SQIVND (reference sequence). The junction had 3 bases not matched to a gene; V was cut back by 4 bases and J by 0 bases. This CDR3 has 15 residues. The CDR3 nucleotides are TGTGCCAGTAGTAGGGGACAGCTCTCCTACAATGAGCAGTTCTTC. It yields the protein CASSRGQLSYNEQFF.

CDR3 protein: CAWNGGGGHGYTF. CDR3 nucleotide sequence: TGTGCCTGGAATGGTGGCGGGGGGCATGGCTACACCTTC. The chain joins TRBV30 to TRBJ1-2, with D tentatively TRBD1 (6 bases). CDR3 size: 13 residues. Looked up from germline, CDR1 is GTSNPN and CDR2 is SVGIG (reference sequence). V lost 4 bases and J lost 6, with 15 bases in between.

The rearrangement joins TRBV6-2 or TRBV6-3 to TRBJ2-3; 16 nucleotides line up with TRBD2. The V segment lost 2 bases and the J segment 3 bases; nucleotides outside the gene matches: 11. The germline V gene has CDR1 MNHEY and CDR2 SVGEGT. The length of the CDR3 is 20 residues. The CDR3: CASSYPQGTSGRAWTDTQYF. CDR3 DNA sequence: TGTGCCAGCAGTTACCCACAGGGGACTAGCGGGAGGGCCTGGACAGATACGCAGTATTTT.

The chain links TRBV6-2 or TRBV6-3 to TRBJ2-7, with 9 nucleotides matching TRBD2. Germline-derived CDR1 and CDR2 are MNHEY and SVGEGT. The length of the CDR3 is 14 residues. With 6 bases clipped from V and 8 bases from J, the junction kept 11 bases outside the gene matches. The CDR3 nucleotides are TGTGCCAGCAGCCTGAGCGGGGGGCCGACTCAGCAGTACTTC. Translating it yields CASSLSGGPTQQYF.